This T cell receptor beta chain originates from a study of T-cell reconstitution after alpha-beta-depleted transplantation in children. Preparation of the TCRbeta library used unique molecular identifiers. TCRdb reanalysed the PCR reads using MiXCR and keeps one entry per CDR3 protein. The sample contains 350,000 to 450,000 distinct CDR3 sequences, around 21% of which appear only once. The CDR3 loop spans 14 amino acids. Between the trimmed V and J ends, which lost 2 bases and 5 bases, there was a span of 13 bases. Germline assignment: CDR1 SQVTM and CDR2 ANQGSEA. This clonotype was detected ten times or more.

The starting material was PBMCs from the stem cell graft donor, obtained from the stem cell graft. The gene calls are TRBV29-1 and TRBJ2-1; maybe TRBD2 (6 bases). The origin of this receptor is a human donor who donated a stem cell graft to a child with acute myeloid leukemia. The CDR3 protein is CSVESGVRNNEQFF. The CDR3 DNA reads TGCAGCGTTGAATCGGGAGTTAGGAACAATGAGCAGTTCTTC.